These T cell receptor beta chains were read from a single sample in a study of cytomegalovirus exposure and HLA in healthy donors. Repertoires were generated with immunoSEQ multiplex PCR, while TCRdb's copy carries only in-frame clones and drops some. The sample yields 150,000 to 200,000 clones, about four fifths seen once. Input material: PBMCs. All receptors come from a woman in her twenties or thirties in good health and CMV-seropositive. Both conserved end residues are part of each CDR3.

j_call,v_call,cdr3_aa
TRBJ1-1,TRBV18,CASSPSTEAFF
TRBJ1-5,TRBV28,CASSLRTSFSNQPQHF
TRBJ1-2,TRBV5-1,CASGDTGGGYGYTF
TRBJ2-3,TRBV4-2,CASSPSPSGRETDTQYF
-,TRBV6-5,CASRPPGYEQYF
-,TRBV27,CASSLGGASGRFGTQYF
TRBJ2-7,TRBV27,CASGRGAREQYF
TRBJ2-2,TRBV5-1,CASSLALAEANTGELFF
TRBJ1-2,TRBV6-6,CASSPRQNYGYTF
TRBJ2-5,TRBV29-1,CSVTSLETQYF
TRBJ2-7,TRBV9,CASSAGGIDFYEQYF
TRBJ2-1,TRBV11-2,CASSSPKLLAGDSYNEQFF
TRBJ1-1,TRBV4-2,CASSQSTGREAFF
TRBJ2-5,TRBV2,CASSRGPGETQYF
TRBJ1-5,TRBV10-2,CASSEDTANNQPQHF
TRBJ2-3,TRBV5-4,CASSAHLAGGNKDTQYF
-,TRBV7-2,CASSLYGGESYEQYF
TRBJ2-5,TRBV13,CASSLWAEETQYF
TRBJ2-5,TRBV19,CASSIGSGGFQETQYF
TRBJ2-7,TRBV19,CASSMGTSGTYEQYF
TRBJ1-4,TRBV10-3,CAISEAGFEWEKLFF
TRBJ2-7,TRBV27,CASSMGLAGGYEQYF